Listed below are T cell receptor beta chains from one sample, sequenced in a study of cytomegalovirus exposure and HLA in healthy donors. The repertoire was sequenced with immunoSEQ multiplex PCR; TCRdb's copy has only in-frame clones and lacks some. The table has around 160,000 clones, around 75% seen once. The sequencing sample was made of PBMCs. The receptor source for this set is a male donor in good health and CMV-seronegative. Each CDR3 is given with its conserved first and last residue. The D gene is left open where the match is weak. Some rows have no size entry. The others give once, few or many, or a class for an expanded clone.

TRBV10-1,TRBD1,many,TRBJ1-1,TGCGCCAGCAGTGAATACCGGGACAGGGGAACTGAAGCTTTCTTT,CASSEYRDRGTEAFF
TRBV7-2,-,once,TRBJ2-1,TGTGCCAGCAGCTCAAACAACGACAATGAGCAGTTCTTC,CASSSNNDNEQFF
TRBV4-1,-,-,TRBJ2-7,TGCGCCAGCAGCCAAGATAGCCGCGAGGCCTCCTACGAGCAGTACTTC,CASSQDSREASYEQYF
TRBV4-3,-,-,TRBJ1-4,TGCGCCAGCAGCCAAGAGCGCCAGGGAAGGCATGAAAAACTGTTTTTT,CASSQERQGRHEKLFF
TRBV21-1,-,-,TRBJ1-2,TGTGCCAGCAGCAAAGAGGTCGACAGTACCTATGGCTACACCTTC,CASSKEVDSTYGYTF
TRBV4-1,TRBD2,-,TRBJ2-3,TGCGCCAGCAGCCAAGGCCCGGGACTAGCGCCAGATACGCAGTATTTT,CASSQGPGLAPDTQYF
TRBV4-1,-,once,TRBJ1-5,TGCGCCAGCAGCCAATTAGGGACGGGAGATCAGCCCCAGCATTTT,CASSQLGTGDQPQHF
TRBV4-1,-,-,TRBJ2-1,TGCGCCAGCAGCCAAGGGGTCCCAGGGGATCGGAACAATGAGCAGTTCTTC,CASSQGVPGDRNNEQFF
TRBV11-2,TRBD2,-,TRBJ2-7,TGTGCCAGCAGCTTAGGCGGGGGATCCTACGAGCAGTACTTC,CASSLGGGSYEQYF
TRBV10-3,-,-,TRBJ2-7,TGTGCCATCAGTGAGTCGATAGGGAGAGGTAACGAGCAGTACTTC,CAISESIGRGNEQYF
TRBV28,-,-,TRBJ1-2,TGTGCCAGCAGCCTACAGGGATATGGCTACACCTTC,CASSLQGYGYTF
TRBV20-1,-,-,TRBJ1-1,TGCAGTGCTCAGAAGGGGCTTGAAGCTTTCTTT,CSAQKGLEAFF
TRBV28,-,-,TRBJ2-3,TGTGCCAGCAGTTCGGCCGGGAGGGGGCTGGGAGATACGCAGTATTTT,CASSSAGRGLGDTQYF
TRBV19,-,few,TRBJ1-1,TGTGCCAGTAGTAGTTTGGGGGGGACTGAAGCTTTCTTT,CASSSLGGTEAFF
TRBV5-1,-,-,TRBJ2-2,TGCGCCAGCAGCTACCCCCTAACAGGGACGAACACCGGGGAGCTGTTTTTT,CASSYPLTGTNTGELFF
TRBV5-4,-,-,TRBJ2-7,TGTGCCAGCAGCTCCGGGGTATCCTACGAGCAGTACTTC,CASSSGVSYEQYF
TRBV6-5,-,-,TRBJ1-2,TGTGCCAGCAGTCTACTCGCGGGGCCAGGCTACACCTTC,CASSLLAGPGYTF
TRBV4-2,-,-,TRBJ1-4,TGTGCCAGCAGCCAAGAAAGGCAGGGATCAGGTGAAAAACTGTTTTTT,CASSQERQGSGEKLFF
TRBV19,TRBD1,-,TRBJ1-2,TGTGCCAGTAGTCAGGGGGCGGAAGGCTACACCTTC,CASSQGAEGYTF
TRBV15,TRBD1,-,TRBJ2-7,TGTGCCACCAGCAAGACAGGGGGCGGCTACGAGCAGTACTTC,CATSKTGGGYEQYF
TRBV6-5,-,-,TRBJ1-1,TGTGCCAGCAGTTACACCGTCAGGCGGGACACTGAAGCTTTCTTT,CASSYTVRRDTEAFF
TRBV7-4,-,-,TRBJ2-7,TGTCCCCAGACGACGACAGGGAGGAGGTACGAGCAGTACTTC,CPQTTTGRRYEQYF
TRBV18,-,-,TRBJ2-2,TGTGCCAGCTCGCAGGACTCCCACACCGGGGAGCTGTTTTTT,CASSQDSHTGELFF
TRBV6-5,-,few,TRBJ1-5,TGTGCCAGCAGTTACTCGATGTCAGATAATCAGCCCCAGCATTTT,CASSYSMSDNQPQHF
TRBV9,TRBD1,-,TRBJ2-3,TGTGCCAGCAGGCCCGGGACAGGGGACGCAGATACGCAGTATTTT,CASRPGTGDADTQYF
TRBV5-1,-,once,TRBJ2-5,TGCGCCAGCAGCGGCGGGGACAGAAAAGAGACCCAGTACTTC,CASSGGDRKETQYF
TRBV28,TRBD1,-,TRBJ1-5,TGTGCCAGCGGTGGGGAACAGGGGGCCCAGCCCCAGCATTTT,CASGGEQGAQPQHF
TRBV6-1,-,few,TRBJ1-2,TGTGCCAGCAGTGAAGAATCGACAGGCCCCTATGGCTACACCTTC,CASSEESTGPYGYTF
TRBV19,-,-,TRBJ1-2,TGTGCCAGTAGTCCCTCGAGGGTCAGTTTCTATGGCTACACCTTC,CASSPSRVSFYGYTF
TRBV19,-,-,TRBJ1-2,TGTGCCAGTGGACAAGTGTATGGCTACACCTTC,CASGQVYGYTF
TRBV10-3,TRBD1,-,TRBJ2-7,TGTGCCACCAGTGACCAGGGACAGGGTAACGAGCAGTACTTC,CATSDQGQGNEQYF
TRBV7-3,-,-,TRBJ1-1,TGTGCCAGCAGCTTAACCGGGGGAATTGGGCGCACTGAAGCTTTCTTT,CASSLTGGIGRTEAFF
TRBV30,TRBD1,-,TRBJ2-1,TGTGCCACACCCGGGACAGGGGTTTATACCTACAATGAGCAGTTCTTC,CATPGTGVYTYNEQFF
TRBV9,TRBD2,-,TRBJ2-2,TGTGCCAGCAGCGTAGCACTAGCGGTAAACACCGGGGAGCTGTTTTTT,CASSVALAVNTGELFF
TRBV19,TRBD1,-,TRBJ2-7,TGTGCCAGTAGTATGGGACAGGGGATTTACGAGCAGTACTTC,CASSMGQGIYEQYF
TRBV9,TRBD2,-,TRBJ2-1,TGTGCCAGCAGCGGCCTCGCTAGCGGGGGTTACAATGAGCAGTTCTTC,CASSGLASGGYNEQFF
TRBV29-1,-,-,TRBJ2-6,TGCAGCGTTGTAGACAGAATCAGCTCTGGGGCCAACGTCCTGACTTTC,CSVVDRISSGANVLTF
TRBV5-1,TRBD1,few,TRBJ1-6,TGCGCCAGCAGCTTCGGGGACAGCACCTATAATTCACCCCTCCACTTT,CASSFGDSTYNSPLHF
TRBV9,TRBD1,once,TRBJ2-7,TGTGCCAGCAGCGCTTCGGACAGGGCAGGCGAGCAGTACTTC,CASSASDRAGEQYF
TRBV6-5,TRBD1,few,TRBJ1-1,TGTGCCAGCAGGGGGACAGGCGGGAACACTGAAGCTTTCTTT,CASRGTGGNTEAFF
TRBV29-1,TRBD1,-,TRBJ2-7,TGCAGCGTGGCCGGACAGGGGGTAGGCTACGAGCAGTACTTC,CSVAGQGVGYEQYF
TRBV18,-,few,TRBJ2-4,TGTGCCAGCTCACCACCCCGCAGGGGCGAGGAAAACATTCAGTACTTC,CASSPPRRGEENIQYF
TRBV9,-,-,TRBJ1-3,TGTGCCAGCAGCCCGACAGGTACTGGAAACACCATATATTTT,CASSPTGTGNTIYF
TRBV6-5,TRBD1,-,TRBJ1-4,TGTGCCAGCAGCCCCGACAGGGAGCCCTGGGAAAAACTGTTTTTT,CASSPDREPWEKLFF
TRBV9,TRBD2,-,TRBJ2-5,TGTGCCAGCAGCGTAGAGGGGATAGCGGGGGGGGAGACCCAGTACTTC,CASSVEGIAGGETQYF